These T cell receptor beta chains were read from a single sample in a study of CD8 T cells in Susac syndrome. A single record per CDR3 protein comes from TCRdb applying MiXCR to the immunoSEQ multiplex PCR reads. The table includes about 73,000 distinct CDR3 sequences, roughly 95% detected once. What was sequenced was CD8+ T cells from PBMCs. The receptors shown here come from a human donor with multiple sclerosis. The CDR3 runs from the conserved cysteine through the conserved F or W. Fields, in order: clone size, V gene, J gene, D gene, CDR3 DNA, CDR3 protein. The D gene is left open where the match is weak. Not all rows give a size; the values are once, few, many and, for expanded clones, a class.

size: .; V: TRBV29-1; J: TRBJ2-1; D: .; DNA: TGCAGCGTTGAAGGGTATCGACTTAACAATGAGCAGTTCTTC; CDR3: CSVEGYRLNNEQFF
size: .; V: TRBV11-2; J: TRBJ2-7; D: .; DNA: TGTGCCAGCAGCTTATGGACAACCTCCTCCTACGAGCAGTACTTC; CDR3: CASSLWTTSSYEQYF
size: .; V: TRBV6-5; J: TRBJ1-1; D: .; DNA: TGTGCCAGCAGTTTGGGACAAAATGAAGCTTTCTTT; CDR3: CASSLGQNEAFF
size: .; V: TRBV13; J: TRBJ1-1; D: .; DNA: TGTGCCAGCAGCTCCCGGGGCGGTGAAGCTTTCTTT; CDR3: CASSSRGGEAFF
size: few; V: TRBV7-9; J: TRBJ2-1; D: .; DNA: TGTGCCAGCAGCTTAGCCCCCAGTTACAATGAGCAGTTCTTC; CDR3: CASSLAPSYNEQFF
size: .; V: TRBV9; J: TRBJ2-5; D: .; DNA: TGTGCCAGCAGCGTAAGGAGCAGTCCCCAAGAGACCCAGTACTTC; CDR3: CASSVRSSPQETQYF
size: once; V: TRBV15; J: TRBJ1-1; D: .; DNA: TGTGCCACCAGCAGAGGTGGGGAGCTTGGAGCTTTCTTT; CDR3: CATSRGGELGAFF
size: .; V: TRBV29-1; J: TRBJ2-3; D: .; DNA: TGCAGCGTGCCAGGGGGGAACACAGATACGCAGTATTTT; CDR3: CSVPGGNTDTQYF
size: .; V: TRBV27; J: TRBJ2-4; D: .; DNA: TGTGCCAGCAGTTTGAGGGGAGGAGACAAAAACATTCAGTACTTC; CDR3: CASSLRGGDKNIQYF
size: .; V: TRBV4-2; J: TRBJ1-4; D: TRBD1; DNA: TGTGCCAGCAGCCAATACAGGGGCAATGTAGAAAAACTGTTTTTT; CDR3: CASSQYRGNVEKLFF
size: .; V: TRBV12-3/TRBV12-4; J: TRBJ1-3; D: .; DNA: TGTGCCAGCACCCTGGACAGCTCTGGAAACACCATATATTTT; CDR3: CASTLDSSGNTIYF
size: .; V: TRBV3-1; J: TRBJ2-1; D: TRBD2; DNA: TGTGCCAGCAGCCAAGATCCCCTAGCGGGGGCCCCCTACAATGAGCAGTTCTTC; CDR3: CASSQDPLAGAPYNEQFF
size: .; V: TRBV2; J: TRBJ2-5; D: .; DNA: TGTGCCAGCGCCGACAGTGGCGAGACCCAGTACTTC; CDR3: CASADSGETQYF
size: .; V: TRBV19; J: TRBJ2-7; D: TRBD1; DNA: TGTGCCAGTAGGCCCGGGACAGACACGGTCCACGAGCAGTACTTC; CDR3: CASRPGTDTVHEQYF
size: .; V: TRBV7-9; J: TRBJ2-5; D: .; DNA: TGTGCCAGCAGCTTAGAGTTGGGGGGCCATGAGACCCAGTACTTC; CDR3: CASSLELGGHETQYF
size: few; V: TRBV5-8; J: TRBJ2-5; D: .; DNA: TGTGCCAGCAGCTTGGTTCTATCGGAGACCCAGTACTTC; CDR3: CASSLVLSETQYF
size: .; V: TRBV18; J: TRBJ2-5; D: .; DNA: TGTGCCAGCTCACCCGAAGAGACCCAGTACTTC; CDR3: CASSPEETQYF
size: .; V: TRBV15; J: TRBJ1-5; D: .; DNA: TGTGCCACCAGCAGGTGGAAGGGAAATCAGCCCCAGCATTTT; CDR3: CATSRWKGNQPQHF
size: .; V: TRBV9; J: TRBJ1-2; D: .; DNA: TGTGCCAGCAGCATCGACACGAGAGGCTACACCTTC; CDR3: CASSIDTRGYTF
size: .; V: TRBV12-3/TRBV12-4; J: TRBJ2-5; D: .; DNA: TGTGCCAGCAGTTTAGGAGCAGGAGAAGAGACCCAGTACTTC; CDR3: CASSLGAGEETQYF
size: .; V: TRBV19; J: TRBJ2-5; D: TRBD2; DNA: TGTGCCAGTAGCCCGGGACTAGCGGTAATTGAAAAGACCCAGTACTTC; CDR3: CASSPGLAVIEKTQYF
size: .; V: TRBV7-7; J: TRBJ2-7; D: TRBD1; DNA: TGTGCCAGCAGCTTAGGGACAGGACCCACCTACGAGCAGTACTTC; CDR3: CASSLGTGPTYEQYF
size: .; V: TRBV7-8; J: TRBJ2-5; D: TRBD1; DNA: TGTGCCAGCAGCACAGGGGAAGAGACCCAGTACTTC; CDR3: CASSTGEETQYF
size: .; V: TRBV4-1; J: TRBJ1-4; D: .; DNA: TGCGCCAGCAGCCTGGACAATGGTCACGAAAAACTGTTTTTT; CDR3: CASSLDNGHEKLFF
size: .; V: TRBV6-6; J: TRBJ2-2; D: .; DNA: TGTGCCAGCAGTTACTCGCCTCTGTCCACCGGGGAGCTGTTTTTT; CDR3: CASSYSPLSTGELFF
size: .; V: TRBV27; J: TRBJ2-1; D: TRBD2; DNA: TGTGCCAGCAGTTTAGGAGCGGGAGTGAAGTTCTTC; CDR3: CASSLGAGVKFF
size: .; V: TRBV28; J: TRBJ2-7; D: TRBD2; DNA: TGTGCCAGCAGTTCTAGCGGGAGATACGAAGTCGAGCAGTACTTC; CDR3: CASSSSGRYEVEQYF
size: .; V: TRBV29-1; J: TRBJ2-6; D: .; DNA: TGCCGGACACCAGGGGCCAACGTCCTGACTTTC; CDR3: CRTPGANVLTF
size: .; V: TRBV27; J: TRBJ2-5; D: .; DNA: TGTGCCAGCAGTTTTAGAGGGGCCCAAGAGACCCAGTACTTC; CDR3: CASSFRGAQETQYF
size: .; V: TRBV3-1; J: TRBJ1-2; D: .; DNA: TGTGCCAGCAGCCAAACCGGAGGCTATGGCTACACCTTC; CDR3: CASSQTGGYGYTF
size: .; V: TRBV5-1; J: TRBJ2-1; D: TRBD2; DNA: TGCGCCAGCAGCTTGGGACTAGCGGGCGAGTACAATGAGCAGTTCTTC; CDR3: CASSLGLAGEYNEQFF
size: .; V: TRBV11-2; J: TRBJ2-2; D: .; DNA: TGTGCCAGCAGTACATGGCGGGAATTAAGTCCAGCCGGGGAGCTGTTTTTT; CDR3: CASSTWRELSPAGELFF
size: .; V: TRBV5-1; J: TRBJ1-6; D: .; DNA: TGCGCCAGCAGTCTATCCGGGGCAGAAAATTCACCCCTCCACTTT; CDR3: CASSLSGAENSPLHF
size: .; V: TRBV7-8; J: TRBJ2-4; D: .; DNA: TGTGCCAGCAGCTTAGGGGAGAATCTAGCCAAAAACATTCAGTACTTC; CDR3: CASSLGENLAKNIQYF